This T cell receptor beta chain originates from a study of T cell repertoires in cytomegalovirus infection. About the research overall: TCR beta signatures that were public indicated CMV infection and matching HLA type.

Germline lookup yields CDR1 SGHTA and CDR2 FQGNSA. The CDR3 is 17 amino acids. V trimming: 1 base; J trimming: 3 bases; junction bases outside the gene matches: 3. Each CDR3 protein gets one entry after TCRdb re-called the reads with MiXCR. Of fewer than 85,000 distinct CDR3 sequences detected, about 4.2% appear once; the ten largest clones hold 22%. This clonotype has ten or more counts. Its specificity is unknown. General study points: Summed public TCR beta family frequency identified CMV carriers bearing the relevant HLA. HLA-C-restricted, CMV-specific TCR beta clonotypes were dominant ex vivo.

Sequencing was performed on PBMCs. The chain links TRBV7-2 to TRBJ1-4, with 12 positions matching TRBD1. The receptor was derived from a human donor in good health (CMV status not recorded). Some clones in this sample may be carry-over from other donors' samples. The CDR3 bases are TGTGCCAGCAGCTTAGTGGGGACAGGGGGCGCTAATGAAAAACTGTTTTTT. Translation: CASSLVGTGGANEKLFF. Based on the CDR3 plus reference TRBV7-2 and TRBJ1-4, the full variable domain is GAGVSQSPSNKVTEKGKDVELRCDPISGHTALYWYRQSLGQGLEFLIYFQGNSAPDKSGLPSDRFSAERTGGSVSTLTIQRTQQEDSAVYLCASSLVGTGGANEKLFFGSGTQLSVL.